A selection of T cell receptor beta chains follows, all from one sample in a study of regulatory T cells in long-lasting Graves disease. TCRdb re-analysed the multiplex PCR reads in MiXCR, keeping a single row per CDR3 protein. Among roughly 500,000 distinct CDR3 sequences listed, under 25% were seen once. The source material was peripheral blood mononuclear cells (PBMCs), sampled when the disease was refractory, from a patient treated with antithyroid drugs. These receptors all come from a female donor with Graves disease. Both conserved end residues are part of each CDR3. Fields, in order: J gene, clone size, D gene, V gene, CDR3 protein, CDR3 DNA. A D gene is named only where the DNA matches it firmly. A clone size is listed for some rows: how often the clone was seen (once, few, many), or a class if it is expanded.

TRBJ1-2,-,-,TRBV19,CATSGSEGTYGYTF,TGTGCCACCTCAGGGTCCGAGGGAACCTATGGCTACACCTTC
TRBJ2-5,many,-,TRBV7-2,CASSPPPEGETQYF,TGTGCCAGCAGCCCACCCCCCGAAGGAGAGACCCAGTACTTC
TRBJ2-7,few,-,TRBV29-1,CSVEGVGGKNSPYEQYF,TGCAGCGTTGAAGGTGTGGGTGGGAAAAATTCCCCCTACGAGCAGTACTTC
TRBJ2-7,few,TRBD2,TRBV4-1,CASSLKSSGKYEQYF,TGCGCCAGCAGCCTTAAGAGTAGCGGGAAGTACGAGCAGTACTTC
TRBJ2-1,-,TRBD2,TRBV28,CASRTSGSEAHEQFF,TGTGCCAGCAGGACTAGCGGGAGTGAGGCCCATGAGCAGTTCTTC
TRBJ1-1,many,TRBD1,TRBV28,CASSLHTGVANTEAFF,TGTGCCAGCAGTTTACACACAGGGGTGGCGAACACTGAAGCTTTCTTT
TRBJ1-1,many,-,TRBV6-5,CASSYRGSNTEAFF,TGTGCCAGCAGTTATAGAGGGTCGAACACTGAAGCTTTCTTT
TRBJ1-2,few,-,TRBV9,CASSRAEGSGYTF,TGTGCCAGCAGCCGGGCTGAGGGTAGCGGCTACACCTTC
TRBJ1-2,many,-,TRBV24-1,CATSDFWSNYGYTF,TGTGCCACCAGTGATTTCTGGAGTAACTATGGCTACACCTTC
TRBJ1-5,many,TRBD1,TRBV27,CASRFTGGHQPQHF,TGTGCCAGCCGATTCACAGGGGGCCATCAGCCCCAGCATTTT
TRBJ2-4,many,-,TRBV6-1,CASSHSVGYIQYF,TGTGCCAGCAGTCATAGCGTGGGGTACATTCAGTACTTC
TRBJ1-3,-,-,TRBV30,CAWSEESSGNTIYF,TGTGCCTGGTCTGAAGAAAGCTCTGGAAACACCATATATTTT
TRBJ1-1,many,-,TRBV29-1,CSVSRYTEAFF,TGCAGCGTTTCGAGATACACTGAAGCTTTCTTT
TRBJ1-6,-,-,TRBV7-9,CASSPPRESPLHF,TGTGCCAGCAGCCCTCCTAGGGAGTCACCCCTCCACTTT
TRBJ1-5,many,-,TRBV10-3,CAISRDNSNQPQHF,TGTGCCATTTCTAGGGATAATAGCAATCAGCCCCAGCATTTT
TRBJ2-1,few,TRBD2,TRBV11-1,CASSFSSGRGENEQFF,TGTGCCAGCAGCTTTTCTAGCGGGAGGGGGGAAAATGAGCAGTTCTTC
TRBJ2-7,-,-,TRBV19,CASSIDSTYEQYF,TGTGCCAGTAGTATAGATTCGACTTACGAGCAGTACTTC
TRBJ2-6,few,TRBD1,TRBV12-3/TRBV12-4,CASSPRDRVISGANVLTF,TGTGCCAGCAGTCCTAGGGACAGGGTTATCTCTGGGGCCAACGTCCTGACTTTC
TRBJ2-5,-,-,TRBV7-9,CASSLWADRGETQYF,TGTGCCAGCAGCTTATGGGCGGATCGAGGAGAGACCCAGTACTTC
TRBJ2-1,few,TRBD1,TRBV7-2,CASSSSGTGTYNEQFF,TGTGCCAGCAGCTCATCCGGGACAGGAACCTACAATGAGCAGTTCTTC
TRBJ2-7,many,TRBD2,TRBV28,CASSLTSGSVYEQYF,TGTGCCAGCAGTTTAACTAGCGGGAGTGTCTACGAGCAGTACTTC
TRBJ1-1,few,-,TRBV6-1,CASSLQSLNTEAFF,TGTGCCAGCAGCTTACAGTCCTTGAACACTGAAGCTTTCTTT
TRBJ1-1,many,-,TRBV12-3/TRBV12-4,CASSSSVGSTEAFF,TGTGCCAGCAGTTCCTCGGTAGGTTCCACTGAAGCTTTCTTT
TRBJ1-2,-,-,TRBV9,CASSAPTRDLDYGYTF,TGTGCCAGCAGCGCCCCTACCCGGGACTTGGACTATGGCTACACCTTC
TRBJ1-5,many,TRBD1,TRBV6-2/TRBV6-3,CASSYLRGLGQPQHF,TGTGCCAGCAGTTACTTAAGGGGGCTCGGTCAGCCCCAGCATTTT
TRBJ2-1,-,TRBD1,TRBV6-4,CASRERGTGVPLSLDEQFF,TGTGCCAGCAGGGAGAGGGGTACAGGGGTACCCCTCAGCTTGGATGAGCAGTTCTTC
TRBJ2-7,once,TRBD1,TRBV19,CASSIFHRGQEEQYF,TGTGCCAGTAGTATATTTCACAGGGGGCAGGAAGAGCAGTACTTC
TRBJ2-5,-,TRBD1,TRBV5-1,CASSEGTGAETQYF,TGCGCCAGCAGCGAGGGGACAGGGGCCGAGACCCAGTACTTC
TRBJ2-1,once,-,TRBV19,CASSASRSSYNEQFF,TGTGCCAGTAGTGCTTCTCGCAGCTCCTACAATGAGCAGTTCTTC
TRBJ2-7,-,-,TRBV14,CASSDRDGSYEQYF,TGTGCCAGCAGCGATCGGGACGGATCCTACGAGCAGTACTTC
TRBJ1-2,many,-,TRBV6-1,CASSEAGSTEGYTF,TGTGCCAGCAGTGAAGCGGGGTCCACGGAAGGCTACACCTTC
TRBJ2-7,few,-,TRBV9,CASSATENSYEQYF,TGTGCCAGCAGCGCAACAGAGAACTCCTACGAGCAGTACTTC
TRBJ2-7,many,-,TRBV6-8,CASSYSSQGLNYEQYF,TGTGCCAGCAGTTACTCATCGCAGGGCCTTAACTACGAGCAGTACTTC
TRBJ1-1,few,-,TRBV5-1,CASSLPQENTEAFF,TGCGCCAGCAGCTTGCCGCAGGAGAACACTGAAGCTTTCTTT
TRBJ1-2,-,-,TRBV5-1,CASSLGMGLGYGYTF,TGCGCCAGCAGCTTGGGAATGGGGCTGGGCTATGGCTACACCTTC